The 14 T cell receptor beta chains below were found in one sample sequenced in a study of shared clonotypes between healthy human individuals. Libraries were prepared by immunoSEQ multiplex PCR; TCRdb keeps only in-frame clonotypes and omits some of them. The table has 2.3 million or so clones, 85% to 95% seen once; the top ten hold 0.35% to 0.5%. Sequencing input: naive CD4+ T cells from PBMCs. Subset defined: CD45RA+ positively selected. These receptors all stem from a man younger than 35 in good health. Some clones in this sample may be carry-over from other donors' samples.

This chain joins TRBV7-9 and TRBJ2-3; TRBD2 matches at 11 bases. The V segment lost 8 bases and the J segment 7 bases; nucleotides outside the gene matches: 8. CDR1 and CDR2 (germline): SEHNR, FQNEAQ (reference sequence). The CDR3 has 14 amino acids. CDR3 loop: CASGAGTSGYTQYF. CDR3 DNA sequence: TGTGCCAGCGGCGCGGGGACTAGCGGTTATACGCAGTATTTT.

The sample holds one count of this clone. The J gene is TRBJ2-6, the V gene TRBV7-9, with D unclear. Per the germline V gene, CDR1 is SEHNR and CDR2 is FQNEAQ (reference sequence). The CDR3 extends over 16 amino acids. V was shortened by 2 bases and J by 0 bases, with 8 bases between the two germline ends. The CDR3, as DNA: TGTGCCAGCAGCTTATCGGGTTACTCTGGGGCCAACGTCCTGACTTTC. Translation gives CASSLSGYSGANVLTF. The entire variable domain, with the rest obtained from reference TRBV7-9 and TRBJ2-6, is as follows: DTGVSQNPRHKITKRGQNVTFRCDPISEHNRLYWYRQTLGQGPEFLTYFQNEAQLEKSRLLSDRFSAERPKGSFSTLEIQRTEQGDSAMYLCASSLSGYSGANVLTFGAGSRLTVL.

This sequence joins TRBV6-6 and TRBJ2-7, with 8 bases matching TRBD2. The CDR3 is 12 residues long. CDR1 is MNHNY, CDR2 SVGAGI, per germline (reference sequence). Trimming took 6 bases from V and 3 from J; bases not matched to a gene: 1. CDR3 in amino acids: CASSAGGYEQYF. CDR3 nucleotide sequence: TGTGCCAGCAGCGCGGGGGGCTACGAGCAGTACTTC.

The chain uses TRBV29-1 and TRBJ2-1; D ambiguous. This CDR3 is built from 10 residues. V dropped 5 bases and J dropped 8 bases, with 7 bases sitting between them. Germline V lookup: CDR1 SQVTM, CDR2 ANQGSEA. CDR3 coding DNA: TGCAGCGTTCGAGGACATGAGCAGTTCTTC. This sequence encodes CSVRGHEQFF.

The CDR3 loop is CASTLGQGNGYGYTF. The CDR3 DNA reads TGCGCCAGCACTTTGGGGCAGGGCAATGGCTATGGCTACACCTTC. The V gene is TRBV10-2, the J gene TRBJ1-2; D is perhaps TRBD1 (5 bases). Germline loops: CDR1 WSHSY, CDR2 SAAADI. The ends were cut back, 7 bases at V and 4 bases at J, with 19 bases in the middle. CDR3 size: 15 residues.

The chain recombines TRBV30 with TRBJ2-5; tentatively, D is TRBD1 or TRBD2 (5 bases each). The last part of the DNA fits TRBJ2-7 better; the J call may be wrong. CDR1 is GTSNPN, CDR2 SVGIG, per germline (reference sequence). This CDR3 is 17 amino acids long. The CDR3 DNA follows: TGTGCCTGGAGTATTCGGGACCGAGGACATTGGTCCTACGAGCAGTACTTC. It is translated as CAWSIRDRGHWSYEQYF.

V usage is TRBV6-1 and J usage is TRBJ2-3; 9 nucleotides match TRBD2. The CDR3 is 15 amino acids. V lost 9 bases, J lost 2 bases, and 9 bases stayed unmatched. Per germline, CDR1 MNHNS and CDR2 SASEGT. This CDR3 reads CASGWLAGVTDTQYF. The CDR3 DNA follows: TGTGCCAGTGGGTGGTTAGCGGGGGTCACAGATACGCAGTATTTT.

This chain uses TRBV7-3 with TRBJ2-1, with no clear D. V shed 3 bases and J shed 6 bases, with 12 bases lying between them. The length of the CDR3 is 14 residues. Germline CDR1 reads SGHTA; CDR2 reads FQGTGA. The CDR3 loop reads CASSFTARVNEQFF. Written as DNA, the CDR3 is TGTGCCAGCAGCTTTACGGCTAGGGTCAATGAGCAGTTCTTC.

Of note for this clone: Germline and junction disagree at one end, which may indicate a read error. The rearrangement joins TRBV10-3 to TRBJ2-3, with 7 bases that match TRBD2. The CDR3 is 15 amino acids. Germline CDR1 ENHRY, CDR2 SYGVKD. The CDR3 DNA reads as TGTGCCAGCAGTTTCAGGACTAGTGGCCCAGATACGCAGTATTTT. Translating it yields CASSFRTSGPDTQYF.

The chain employs TRBV2 and TRBJ2-5; 8 bases agree with TRBD1. The germline V gene has CDR1 SNHLY and CDR2 FYNNEI. Losses at the gene ends were 7 bases for V and 4 bases for J; bases not matched to a gene: 8. CDR3 length: 14 amino acids. DNA for the CDR3: TGTGCCAGCACCGAGCTCACAGGGGGAGAGACCCAGTACTTC. Translated: CASTELTGGETQYF. The full variable domain, in which reference TRBV2 and TRBJ2-5 provide the parts outside the CDR3, is EPEVTQTPSHQVTQMGQEVILRCVPISNHLYFYWYRQILGQKVEFLVSFYNNEISEKSEIFDDQFSVERPDGSNFTLKIRSTKLEDSAMYFCASTELTGGETQYFGPGTRLLVL.

The chain recombines TRBV30 with TRBJ1-6; D call uncertain. This CDR3 comprises 14 residues. Germline CDR1 is GTSNPN and CDR2 is SVGIG (reference sequence). Trimming stripped 1 base from V and 9 bases from J, with 13 bases between. In DNA, the CDR3 is TGTGCCTGGAGTGATTCCTTCGAAGGTTCACCCCTCCACTTT. The encoded protein is CAWSDSFEGSPLHF.

The chain has TRBV5-1 and TRBJ2-6; tentative D call: TRBD2 (5 bases). The CDR3 loop spans 17 amino acids. V was cut by 0 bases and J by 4 bases, with 14 bases left in between. Germline V CDR1 and CDR2: SGHRS, YFSETQ. CDR3 loop: CASSLGENFSGANVLTF. The CDR3 DNA is TGCGCCAGCAGCTTGGGGGAGAACTTTTCCGGGGCCAACGTCCTGACTTTC. Full variable domain (remainder filled in from reference TRBV5-1 and TRBJ2-6): KAGVTQTPRYLIKTRGQQVTLSCSPISGHRSVSWYQQTPGQGLQFLFEYFSETQRNKGNFPGRFSGRQFSNSRSEMNVSTLELGDSALYLCASSLGENFSGANVLTFGAGSRLTVL.

The CDR3 DNA is TGCGCCAGCAGCCCCCGAGGTCGCACCGGGGAGCTGTTTTTT. It codes for CASSPRGRTGELFF. This chain connects TRBV4-3 to TRBJ2-2; the D is unclear. The V gene's germline CDR1 is LGHNA and CDR2 YSLEER. V was clipped by 4 bases and J by 4 bases, with 10 bases between them. CDR3 length: 14 amino acids.

The chain has TRBV5-4 and TRBJ2-2; TRBD2 agrees at 12 bases. V lost 0 bases to trimming and J lost 3 bases; unmatched junction nucleotides: 6. Germline CDR1 and CDR2: SGHNT and YYREEE (reference sequence). This CDR3 spans 18 amino acids. The CDR3 is CASSLALAGGPDTGELFF. In DNA, the CDR3 is TGTGCCAGCAGCTTGGCGCTAGCGGGAGGGCCGGACACCGGGGAGCTGTTTTTT.